This T cell receptor beta chain was identified in a study of cytomegalovirus exposure and HLA in healthy donors. Study-wide points: Trimming of TCR beta V- and J-genes showed a link, identified in a later analysis, to a missense DCLRE1C variant. Presence/absence analyses treated sequencing depth as roughly uniform across donors. Being productive about 87% or about 30% of the time was typical of most TCR beta V segments in an earlier analysis.

As for this clone: No antigen is known for it.

Primers: 60 Vbeta forward and 13 Jbeta reverse. TCRdb's copy holds only in-frame clones and misses some; the assay was immunoSEQ multiplex PCR. The sample shows 150,000 or so clones, over 70% of them seen only once. CDR1 and CDR2 (germline): SGHKS, YYEKEE (reference sequence). Trimming pared 5 bases from V and 7 bases from J, leaving 19 bases between. CDR3 length: 15 amino acids. This chain links TRBV5-5 with TRBJ1-3; D gene unclear. The sample comprised PBMCs. This clonotype was sampled from a middle-aged woman in good health and CMV-seronegative. The CDR3 reads CASRPGRGMGNTIYF. The DNA of the CDR3 is TGTGCCAGCAGGCCAGGTCGCGGGATGGGGAACACCATATATTTT. Full variable domain (rest looked up from reference TRBV5-5 and TRBJ1-3): DAGVTQSPTHLIKTRGQQVTLRCSPISGHKSVSWYQQVLGQGPQFIFQYYEKEERGRGNFPDRFSARQFPNYSSELNVNALLLGDSALYLCASRPGRGMGNTIYFGEGSWLTVV.